Following are 8 T cell receptor beta chains from one sample sequenced in a study of cytomegalovirus exposure and HLA in healthy donors. The study ran its PCR with 60 Vbeta and 13 Jbeta primers. Assay: immunoSEQ multiplex PCR; the TCRdb copy retains only in-frame clones and omits some. The table lists 150,000 to 200,000 clones, about four fifths of them singletons, with 2.4% in the top ten. Sequenced material: PBMCs. The source is a male donor in good health and CMV-seronegative.

The J gene is TRBJ2-5, the V gene TRBV5-1; D is perhaps TRBD2 (7 bases). The germline gives CDR1 SGHRS, CDR2 YFSETQ. V was cut by 4 bases and J by 9 bases, with 16 bases left in between. This CDR3 spans 13 amino acids. The CDR3 is CASSLTRGGAQYF. The CDR3 DNA sequence: TGCGCCAGCAGCCTGACTAGGGGGGGAGCCCAGTACTTC.

This chain links TRBV9 with TRBJ1-1, with D possibly being TRBD1 (6 bases). Germline V lookup: CDR1 SGDLS, CDR2 YYNGEE. The CDR3 consists of 14 residues. V lost 4 bases and J lost 4, with 14 bases in between. In nucleotides, the CDR3 is TGTGCCAGCAGCCCCCTGACAGGTGGCACTGAAGCTTTCTTT. It is translated as CASSPLTGGTEAFF.

This clone was seen only a few times. The rearrangement links TRBV6-4 to TRBJ2-3, with 10 positions matching TRBD2. Germline values: CDR1 MRHNA, CDR2 SNTAGT. V lost 0 bases to trimming and J lost 2 bases; unmatched junction nucleotides: 2. CDR3 length: 16 amino acids. DNA for the CDR3: TGTGCCAGCAGTGACTCAGCGGGGGGGCACACAGATACGCAGTATTTT. It translates to CASSDSAGGHTDTQYF.

Written as DNA, the CDR3 is TGTGCCAGCATTGTCGACAGGGGCAACTATGGCTACACCTTC. This encodes CASIVDRGNYGYTF. The gene calls are TRBV28 and TRBJ1-2; TRBD1 aligns across 8 bases. The CDR3 contains 14 residues. CDR1 is MDHEN and CDR2 is SYDVKM in the germline V gene. V lost 7 bases, J lost 2 bases, and 6 bases stayed unmatched.

V is TRBV13 and J is TRBJ1-4; possibly TRBD1 for D (5 bases). Germline-derived CDR1 and CDR2 are PRHDT and FYEKMQ (reference sequence). V was shortened by 5 bases and J by 3 bases, with 25 bases between the two germline ends. This CDR3 has 19 residues. This CDR3 is CASSPGEFRVRTANEKLFF. The CDR3, as DNA: TGTGCCAGCAGCCCTGGGGAATTCAGGGTTAGGACCGCTAATGAAAAACTGTTTTTT.

The CDR3 coding sequence is TGTGCCAGCAGTGACCAGGACACCGGGGAGCTGTTTTTT. It encodes CASSDQDTGELFF. The rearrangement links TRBV6-4 to TRBJ2-2, with no clear D. The CDR3 is 13 amino acids. V was trimmed by 2 bases and J by 3 bases, leaving 4 bases between them. CDR1 is MRHNA, CDR2 SNTAGT, per germline.

The V gene is TRBV5-1, the J gene TRBJ1-4; 7 nucleotides agree with TRBD1. There are 14 residues in the CDR3. The germline V gene encodes CDR1 SGHRS and CDR2 YFSETQ. V gave up 4 bases and J gave up 2 bases; unmatched junction bases: 2. CDR3 nucleotide sequence: TGCGCCAGCAGCATACAGGGGACTAATGAAAAACTGTTTTTT. Protein sequence: CASSIQGTNEKLFF.

The table lists this clone with a few counts. J is TRBJ1-1 and V is TRBV19; D is possibly TRBD1 (5 bases). Germline assignment: CDR1 LNHDA and CDR2 SQIVND (reference sequence). V was shortened by 7 bases and J by 11 bases, with 14 bases between the two germline ends. This CDR3 spans 11 amino acids. This chain's CDR3 is CASKFAGDAFF. CDR3 DNA: TGTGCCAGTAAATTCGCGGGGGACGCTTTCTTT.